This entry features one T cell receptor (beta chain) sequence. Its antigen is as yet unknown. These data are taken from a study of cytomegalovirus exposure and HLA in healthy donors. Study outcomes and limitations: A missense variant in DCLRE1C was later tied to TCR beta V- and J-gene trimming. Presence/absence analyses assumed roughly uniform sequencing depth across donors, which may not hold.

The CDR3 extends over 18 amino acids. V gave up 4 bases and J gave up 4 bases; unmatched junction bases: 9. The germline gives CDR1 SGHNT, CDR2 YYREEE (reference sequence). PCR employed 60 Vbeta and 13 Jbeta primers. The assay was immunoSEQ multiplex PCR, and TCRdb's table has in-frame clones only and misses some. This table has 140,000 to 150,000 clones, 70% to 80% appearing once. J is TRBJ2-2 and V is TRBV5-4; 14 nucleotides line up with TRBD2. The receptor was derived from an older woman in good health and CMV-seropositive. Sequencing was done on a sample of PBMCs. Here the CDR3 reads CASSTGLAGGPGTGELFF. The CDR3 DNA is TGTGCCAGCAGCACCGGACTAGCGGGAGGACCGGGCACCGGGGAGCTGTTTTTT.